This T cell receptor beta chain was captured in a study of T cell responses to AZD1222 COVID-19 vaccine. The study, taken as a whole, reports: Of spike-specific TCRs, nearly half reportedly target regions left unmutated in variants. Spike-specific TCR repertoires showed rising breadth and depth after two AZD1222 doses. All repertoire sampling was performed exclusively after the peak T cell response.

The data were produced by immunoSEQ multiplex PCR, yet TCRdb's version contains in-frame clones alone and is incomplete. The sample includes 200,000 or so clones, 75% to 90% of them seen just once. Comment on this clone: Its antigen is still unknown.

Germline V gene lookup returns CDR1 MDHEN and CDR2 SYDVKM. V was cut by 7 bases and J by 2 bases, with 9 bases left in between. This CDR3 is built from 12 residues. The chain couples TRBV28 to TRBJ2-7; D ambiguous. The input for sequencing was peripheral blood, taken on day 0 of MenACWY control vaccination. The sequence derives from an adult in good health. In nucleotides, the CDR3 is TGTGCCAGCATGTCATACGCCTACGAGCAGTACTTC. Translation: CASMSYAYEQYF.